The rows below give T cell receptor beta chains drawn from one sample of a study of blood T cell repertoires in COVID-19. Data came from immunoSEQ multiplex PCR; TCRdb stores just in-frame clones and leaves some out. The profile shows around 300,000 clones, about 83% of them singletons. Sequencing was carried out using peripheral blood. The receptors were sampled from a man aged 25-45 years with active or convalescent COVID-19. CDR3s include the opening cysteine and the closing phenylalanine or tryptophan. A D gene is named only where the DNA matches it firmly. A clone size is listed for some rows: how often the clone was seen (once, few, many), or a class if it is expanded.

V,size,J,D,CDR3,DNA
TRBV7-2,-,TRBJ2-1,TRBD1,CASSLDRGTTDEQFF,TGTGCCAGCAGCTTAGACAGGGGGACCACAGATGAGCAGTTCTTC
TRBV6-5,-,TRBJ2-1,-,CASSYRSYNEQFF,TGTGCCAGCAGTTATCGCTCCTACAATGAGCAGTTCTTC
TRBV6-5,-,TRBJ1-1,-,CASRPQVMNTEAFF,TGTGCCAGCAGACCACAGGTGATGAACACTGAAGCTTTCTTT
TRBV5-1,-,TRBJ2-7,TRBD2,CASSLGLAGPSYEQYF,TGCGCCAGCAGCTTGGGTCTAGCGGGGCCCTCCTACGAGCAGTACTTC
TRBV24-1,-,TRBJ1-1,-,CATRSGEAFF,TGTGCCACCAGATCCGGGGAAGCTTTCTTT
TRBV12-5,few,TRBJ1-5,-,CASGLRGQPQHF,TGTGCTAGTGGTTTGAGAGGGCAGCCCCAGCATTTT
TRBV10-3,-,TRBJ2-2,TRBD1,CAITTDRDHGELFF,TGTGCCATCACCACTGACAGGGACCACGGGGAGCTGTTTTTT
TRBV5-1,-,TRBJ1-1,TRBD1,CASSSGQGISNTEAFF,TGCGCCAGCAGCTCGGGACAGGGAATATCCAACACTGAAGCTTTCTTT
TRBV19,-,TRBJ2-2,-,CASSMGPTGKLFF,TGTGCCAGTAGTATGGGTCCCACCGGGAAGCTGTTTTTT
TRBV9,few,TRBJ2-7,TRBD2,CASSARGEGYEQYF,TGTGCCAGCAGCGCCCGTGGGGAGGGATACGAGCAGTACTTC
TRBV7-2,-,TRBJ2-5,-,CASSPSFGQETQYF,TGTGCCAGCAGCCCCTCGTTCGGCCAAGAGACCCAGTACTTC
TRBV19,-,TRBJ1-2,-,CASSSSGADHPTNYGYTF,TGTGCCAGTAGCTCTAGCGGGGCAGACCACCCCACTAACTATGGCTACACCTTC
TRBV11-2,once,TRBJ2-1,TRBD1,CASSSRTGLNEQFF,TGTGCCAGCAGCTCTAGGACAGGGTTAAATGAGCAGTTCTTC
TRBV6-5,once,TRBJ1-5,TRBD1,CASSGTGNQPQHF,TGTGCCAGCAGCGGGACAGGGAATCAGCCCCAGCATTTT
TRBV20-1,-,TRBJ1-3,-,CSASGGGSVGNTIYF,TGCAGTGCTAGTGGAGGGGGATCGGTGGGAAACACCATATATTTT
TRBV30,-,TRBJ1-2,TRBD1,CAWSVQGDYGYTF,TGTGCCTGGAGTGTACAGGGGGACTATGGCTACACCTTC
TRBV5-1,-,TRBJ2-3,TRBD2,CASSLRLAGDTDTQYF,TGCGCCAGCAGCTTGAGACTAGCGGGGGACACAGATACGCAGTATTTT
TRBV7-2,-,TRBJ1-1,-,CASSLGSTAQAGTEAFF,TGTGCCAGCAGCCTGGGGTCCACAGCCCAAGCGGGCACTGAAGCTTTCTTT
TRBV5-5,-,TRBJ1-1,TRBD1,CASSWTGLNTEAFF,TGTGCCAGCAGTTGGACAGGGTTAAACACTGAAGCTTTCTTT
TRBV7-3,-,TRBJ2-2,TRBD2,CASSATSGPTGELFF,TGTGCCAGCAGCGCCACTAGCGGGCCCACCGGGGAGCTGTTTTTT
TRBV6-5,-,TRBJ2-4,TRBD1,CASGDRGGGIQYF,TGTGCCAGCGGGGACAGGGGGGGAGGCATTCAGTACTTC
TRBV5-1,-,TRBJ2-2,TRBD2,CASSPRLAPDITNTGELFF,TGCGCCAGCAGTCCTCGACTAGCGCCTGATATTACGAACACCGGGGAGCTGTTTTTT
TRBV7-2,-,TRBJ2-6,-,CASSFSERGGGPGANVLTF,TGTGCCAGCAGCTTTTCGGAAAGGGGGGGTGGCCCTGGGGCCAACGTCCTGACTTTC
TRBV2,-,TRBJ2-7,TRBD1,CASTRAGGSYEQYF,TGTGCCAGCACGCGGGCAGGGGGCTCCTACGAGCAGTACTTC
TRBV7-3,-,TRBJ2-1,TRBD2,CASSPRAGEKNEQFF,TGTGCCAGCAGCCCTCGAGCGGGGGAGAAGAATGAGCAGTTCTTC
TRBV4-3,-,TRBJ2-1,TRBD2,CASAAMTSGRSYNEQFF,TGCGCCAGCGCGGCGATGACTAGCGGGCGCTCCTACAATGAGCAGTTCTTC
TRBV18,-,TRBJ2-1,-,CASSPPGTPIIEQFF,TGTGCCAGCTCACCACCCGGGACACCGATTATTGAGCAGTTCTTC
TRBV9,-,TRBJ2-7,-,CASSGGTSTYEQYF,TGTGCCAGCAGCGGTGGGACTTCGACCTACGAGCAGTACTTC
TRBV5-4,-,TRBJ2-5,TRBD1,CASSLDGRGETQYF,TGTGCCAGCAGCTTGGATGGCAGGGGGGAGACCCAGTACTTC
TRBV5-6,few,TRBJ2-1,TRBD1,CASSRQGPVLSYNEQFF,TGTGCCAGCAGCCGACAGGGGCCGGTTCTCTCCTACAATGAGCAGTTCTTC
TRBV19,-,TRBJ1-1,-,CASSTQGGTEAFF,TGTGCCAGTAGTACCCAAGGGGGCACTGAAGCTTTCTTT
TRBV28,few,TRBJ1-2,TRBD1,CASSLTGGRYTF,TGTGCCAGCAGCCTGACAGGGGGGCGCTACACCTTC
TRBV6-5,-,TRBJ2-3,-,CASRGETGGAQYF,TGTGCCAGCAGGGGCGAGACCGGAGGGGCGCAGTATTTT
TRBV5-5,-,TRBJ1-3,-,CASSLVRQLRGNTIYF,TGTGCCAGCAGCTTGGTTCGGCAACTGCGGGGAAACACCATATATTTT
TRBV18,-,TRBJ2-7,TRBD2,CASSPVTSGRVEQYF,TGTGCCAGCTCACCGGTGACTAGCGGGAGGGTCGAGCAGTACTTC
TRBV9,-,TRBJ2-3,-,CASSALSDTQYF,TGTGCCAGCAGCGCCCTCTCAGATACGCAGTATTTT
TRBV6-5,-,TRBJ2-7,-,CASSYSPRSRHEQYF,TGTGCCAGCAGTTACTCGCCTAGAAGCCGACACGAGCAGTACTTC
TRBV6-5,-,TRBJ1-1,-,CASSYSRVRTEAFF,TGTGCCAGCAGTTATTCCAGGGTTAGGACTGAAGCTTTCTTT
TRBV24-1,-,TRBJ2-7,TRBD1,CATSESGTGRTYEQYF,TGTGCCACCAGTGAATCCGGGACAGGAAGAACTTACGAGCAGTACTTC
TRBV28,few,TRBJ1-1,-,CASSPPDRRPFF,TGTGCCAGCAGTCCCCCCGACAGAAGACCTTTCTTT
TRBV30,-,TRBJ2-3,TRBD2,CAWSVRLSGRARDTQYF,TGTGCCTGGAGTGTACGTCTCAGCGGGAGGGCCAGAGATACGCAGTATTTT
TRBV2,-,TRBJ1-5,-,CASSENRRDQPQHF,TGTGCCAGCAGTGAAAACAGGCGAGATCAGCCCCAGCATTTT
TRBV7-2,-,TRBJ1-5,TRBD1,CASSLGRDRGQPQHF,TGTGCCAGCAGCTTAGGAAGGGACAGGGGCCAGCCCCAGCATTTT